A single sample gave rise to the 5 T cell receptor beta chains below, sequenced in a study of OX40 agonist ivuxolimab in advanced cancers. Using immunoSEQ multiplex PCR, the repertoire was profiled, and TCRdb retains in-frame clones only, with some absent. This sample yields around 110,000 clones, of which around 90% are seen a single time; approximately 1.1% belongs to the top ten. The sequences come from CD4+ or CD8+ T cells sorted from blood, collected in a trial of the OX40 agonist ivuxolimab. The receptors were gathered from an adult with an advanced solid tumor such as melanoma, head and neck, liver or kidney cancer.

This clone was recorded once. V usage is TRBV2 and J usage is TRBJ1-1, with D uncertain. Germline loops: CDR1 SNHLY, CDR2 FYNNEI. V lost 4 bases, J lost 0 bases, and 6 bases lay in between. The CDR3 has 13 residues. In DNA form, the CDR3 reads TGTGCCAGCAGTGGGCAGCTGAACACTGAAGCTTTCTTT. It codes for CASSGQLNTEAFF.

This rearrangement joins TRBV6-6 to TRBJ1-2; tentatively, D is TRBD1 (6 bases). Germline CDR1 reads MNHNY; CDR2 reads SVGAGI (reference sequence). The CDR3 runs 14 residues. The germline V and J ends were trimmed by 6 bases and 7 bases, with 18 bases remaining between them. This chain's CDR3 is CASRPRTVQSGYTF. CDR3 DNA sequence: TGTGCCAGCAGACCGAGGACAGTCCAAAGTGGCTACACCTTC.

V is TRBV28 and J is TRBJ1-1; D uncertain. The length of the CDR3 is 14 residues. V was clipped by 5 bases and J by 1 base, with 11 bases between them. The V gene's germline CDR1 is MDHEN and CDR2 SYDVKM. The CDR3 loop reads CASSLYEENTEAFF. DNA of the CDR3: TGTGCCAGCAGTCTTTACGAGGAGAACACTGAAGCTTTCTTT.

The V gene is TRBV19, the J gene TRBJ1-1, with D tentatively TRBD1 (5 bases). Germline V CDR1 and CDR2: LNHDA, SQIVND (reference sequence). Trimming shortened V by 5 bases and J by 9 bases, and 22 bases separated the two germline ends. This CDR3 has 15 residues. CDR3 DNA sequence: TGTGCCAGTAGTCGGCAGGGCCGGGATTTTTTCAAAGCTTTCTTT. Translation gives CASSRQGRDFFKAFF.

Written as DNA, the CDR3 is TGTGCCAGCAGTTTCCTTTGGGGCCCCGGGGGCAATCAGCCCCAGCATTTT. Amino acids: CASSFLWGPGGNQPQHF. The rearrangement joins TRBV27 to TRBJ1-5, with D tentatively TRBD1 (5 bases). Germline V gene sequence: CDR1 MNHEY, CDR2 SMNVEV (reference sequence). CDR3 length: 17 residues. With 3 bases removed from V and 2 bases from J, the gap between germline ends came to 17 bases.